The TCR beta chain under discussion was sequenced for a study of CD4 and CD8 cells across lung adenocarcinoma regions. MiXCR, applied by TCRdb to the PCR reads, yields one record per CDR3 protein. Among 9,500 to 15,000 distinct CDR3 sequences listed, less than 60% were seen once. By share, this clonotype counts as medium-sized (0.01 to 0.1%). Localized lung adenocarcinoma, a non-small cell lung cancer, affected the donors. There are 14 residues in the CDR3. The germline V gene has CDR1 MNHEY and CDR2 SMNVEV (reference sequence). V lost 8 bases, J lost 1 base, and 13 bases lay in between. V and J are TRBV27 and TRBJ2-3; D is unclear. The origin of this receptor is a female donor with lung adenocarcinoma. The CD4 and CD8 labels of this study may be unreliable. Sequences were obtained from CD8+ T cells from the margin of a lung tumor. CDR3 sequence reads: CASGILSRTDTQYF. The CDR3 DNA is TGTGCCAGCGGGATCTTATCCCGCACAGATACGCAGTATTTT.